This TCR beta chain is drawn from a study of T-cell memory formation after mild COVID-19. Study results and limitations: The authors left the SARS-CoV-2 specificity of second-wave clones peaking on day 37 unconfirmed.

TCRdb reprocessed the 5' RACE reads via MiXCR and lists one record per CDR3 protein. The sample has fewer than 15,000 distinct CDR3 sequences, 15% to 20% seen once; the top ten hold roughly 55%. This clonotype was seen repeatedly, ten times or more. The target antigen is unknown. Germline CDR1 SSHAT, CDR2 FNYEAQ (reference sequence). This CDR3 is built from 15 residues. Trimming removed 6 bases from V and 4 bases from J; junction bases left unmatched: 7. This chain links TRBV7-7 with TRBJ2-2, with 8 bases matching TRBD1. This TCR was sampled from a man aged 18 to 35 who had mild COVID-19 (a few samples of this study predate the infection). Cell type and time point are not known. The sample taken for sequencing was PBMCs or a T cell subset sorted from them (not recorded which). CDR3 residues: CASRSDRGGTGELFF. CDR3 nucleotides: TGTGCCAGCAGATCCGACAGGGGTGGCACCGGGGAGCTGTTTTTT.